Below, 19 T cell receptor beta chains from the same sample are listed, as sequenced in a study of Ad26.COV2.S vaccination and SARS-CoV-2 variants. As for treatment: 19 received Ad26.COV2.S at low or high dose, single or two shots; about 5 received placebo; per-sample allocation not given. The investigators took samples on day 63 after the first vaccine or placebo injection. Assay: immunoSEQ multiplex PCR; the TCRdb copy retains only in-frame clones and omits some. The sample lists around 400,000 clones, roughly 90% occurring once. The input for sequencing was peripheral blood, taken in a trial of Ad26.COV2.S vaccine versus placebo. The origin of the receptors is a person aged 18-60 years who received the Ad26.COV2.S COVID-19 vaccine or a placebo.

The rearrangement links TRBV12-5 to TRBJ2-1; 10 nucleotides line up with TRBD2. Germline V gene lookup returns CDR1 LGHNT and CDR2 FRNRAP. This CDR3 has 15 amino acids. J gave up 9 bases and V 0 bases, and 5 bases lay outside the gene matches. The CDR3 region is CASGLVMGLAFEQFF. The DNA of the CDR3 is TGTGCTAGTGGTTTGGTAATGGGACTAGCGTTTGAGCAGTTCTTC.

V is TRBV6-2 or TRBV6-3 and J is TRBJ1-2; TRBD1 is a possible D gene (5 bases). CDR1 is MNHEY and CDR2 is SVGEGT in the germline V gene. The V end lost 6 bases, the J end lost 2 bases, and 10 bases lay between the germline ends. The CDR3 is made up of 13 amino acids. In DNA form, the CDR3 reads TGTGCCAGCAGCAAGACAGAGAACTATGGCTACACCTTC. Its protein product is CASSKTENYGYTF.

V is TRBV11-2 and J is TRBJ2-1, with 8 bases aligning to TRBD1. With V trimmed by 4 bases and J by 2 bases, 4 bases remained unmatched. The V gene's germline CDR1 is SGHAT and CDR2 FQNNGV. The CDR3 sequence is 15 residues long. The CDR3 region is CASSSRTGTYNEQFF. CDR3 DNA sequence: TGTGCCAGCAGCTCCCGGACAGGGACCTACAATGAGCAGTTCTTC. The whole variable domain, remainder taken from reference TRBV11-2 and TRBJ2-1, is EAGVAQSPRYKIIEKRQSVAFWCNPISGHATLYWYQQILGQGPKLLIQFQNNGVVDDSQLPKDRFSAERLKGVDSTLKIQPAKLEDSAVYLCASSSRTGTYNEQFFGPGTRLTVL.

As DNA, the CDR3 is TGTGCCAGCAGTTACGGGGGGCTGTCCAAAAACATTCAGTACTTC. Protein product: CASSYGGLSKNIQYF. The chain carries TRBV27 and TRBJ2-4; D is perhaps TRBD2 (7 bases). V was shortened by 4 bases and J by 2 bases, with 12 bases between the two germline ends. Germline V CDR1 and CDR2: MNHEY, SMNVEV (reference sequence). The CDR3 sequence is 15 residues long.

The CDR3: CASSQVTSGSSYEQYF. In nucleotides, the CDR3 is TGTGCCAGCAGCCAAGTAACTAGCGGGAGCTCCTACGAGCAGTACTTC. The chain couples TRBV3-1 (or the pseudogene TRBV3-2) to TRBJ2-7; the match to TRBD2 covers 11 bases. CDR1 is LGHDT, CDR2 YNNKEL, per germline (reference sequence). The CDR3 totals 16 residues. V shed 1 base and J 0 bases; nucleotides not matched to a gene: 2.

The chain recombines TRBV3-1 (or the pseudogene TRBV3-2) with TRBJ2-1; the D gene is possibly TRBD2 (5 bases). Germline V gene data show CDR1 as LGHDT and CDR2 as YNNKEL (reference sequence). The CDR3 contains 11 residues. Trimming removed 4 bases at V and 9 bases at J, with 7 bases between. CDR3 protein: CASSLGIEQFF. CDR3 bases: TGTGCCAGCAGCCTCGGGATTGAGCAGTTCTTC.

The rearrangement uses TRBV29-1 and TRBJ2-5; 8 nucleotides agree with TRBD1. Losses at the gene ends were 7 bases for V and 4 bases for J; bases not matched to a gene: 5. The V gene's germline CDR1 is SQVTM and CDR2 ANQGSEA. The CDR3 length is 12 residues. The CDR3 sequence: CSALGQGETQYF. Here the CDR3 DNA reads TGCAGCGCTCTAGGACAGGGAGAGACCCAGTACTTC.

With regard to this clone: Other DNA sequences of this sample code for an identical CDR3. J is TRBJ1-1 and V is TRBV5-1; D is perhaps TRBD1 (6 bases). The germline gives CDR1 SGHRS, CDR2 YFSETQ. The CDR3 is 15 amino acids. V gave up 0 bases and J gave up 4 bases, with 13 bases separating them. In DNA, the CDR3 is TGCGCCAGCAGCTTGGCCGGGCAGGGGAGCACTGAAGCTTTCTTT. Translating gives CASSLAGQGSTEAFF.

The chain carries TRBV30 and TRBJ1-2; perhaps TRBD1 as D (6 bases). CDR1 is GTSNPN, CDR2 SVGIG, per germline (reference sequence). The CDR3 loop spans 17 amino acids. Trimming pared 1 base from V and 2 bases from J, leaving 20 bases between. This chain's CDR3 is CAWSGTGGGHKNYGYTF. CDR3 DNA sequence: TGTGCCTGGAGTGGAACTGGAGGGGGTCACAAGAACTATGGCTACACCTTC.

The chain couples TRBV18 to TRBJ1-1; no firm D call. This CDR3 has 10 residues. CDR1 is KGHSH, CDR2 LQKENI, per germline. V gave up 5 bases and J gave up 4 bases, with 2 bases separating them. The chain's CDR3 is CASSGTEAFF. The CDR3 region has the DNA TGTGCCAGCTCAGGCACTGAAGCTTTCTTT.

This clone showed up just once. The chain is built from TRBV11-3 and TRBJ2-1; the D is unclear. V was shortened by 0 bases and J by 1 base, with 7 bases between the two germline ends. Germline values: CDR1 SGHNT, CDR2 YENEEA. The CDR3 sequence is 15 residues long. CDR3 nucleotides: TGTGCCAGCAGCTTAGATTTTAGTTCCTACAATGAGCAGTTCTTC. Translated: CASSLDFSSYNEQFF. Full variable domain (rest looked up from reference TRBV11-3 and TRBJ2-1): EAGVVQSPRYKIIEKKQPVAFWCNPISGHNTLYWYLQNLGQGPELLIRYENEEAVDDSQLPKDRFSAERLKGVDSTLKIQPAELGDSAVYLCASSLDFSSYNEQFFGPGTRLTVL.

The rearrangement uses TRBV19 and TRBJ1-2; D may be TRBD1 (6 bases). V lost 7 bases and J lost 5, with 20 bases in between. The CDR3 is made up of 15 amino acids. CDR1 is LNHDA, CDR2 SQIVND, per germline (reference sequence). Here the CDR3 DNA reads TGTGCCAGTACCCATCGGGGGCCAAGCGTATATGGCTACACCTTC. Translation gives CASTHRGPSVYGYTF.

The chain employs TRBV29-1 and TRBJ2-5; 9 positions match TRBD1. From germline, CDR1 is SQVTM and CDR2 ANQGSEA. The CDR3 covers 15 residues. V lost 2 bases to trimming and J lost 2 bases; unmatched junction nucleotides: 6. The CDR3 nucleotides are TGCAGCGTTGAATCTCTTGGACAGGGGCAAGAGACCCAGTACTTC. It codes for CSVESLGQGQETQYF.

The genes are TRBV19 and TRBJ2-1; TRBD2 matches 8 bases. Trimming removed 11 bases from V and 0 bases from J; junction bases left unmatched: 3. CDR3 length: 13 residues. Germline V lookup: CDR1 LNHDA, CDR2 SQIVND (reference sequence). CDR3 in DNA: TGTGCCGGCGGGGGGAGCTCCTACAATGAGCAGTTCTTC. This encodes CAGGGSSYNEQFF.

V is TRBV7-9 and J is TRBJ2-1; D is unclear. CDR3 length equals 14 residues. Germline lookup yields CDR1 SEHNR and CDR2 FQNEAQ (reference sequence). With 7 bases removed from V and 6 bases from J, the gap between germline ends came to 16 bases. As DNA, the CDR3 is TGTGCCAGCATCTACACAACGGGTGTCAATGAGCAGTTCTTC. Translation gives CASIYTTGVNEQFF.

V usage is TRBV7-2 and J usage is TRBJ1-5, with D unclear. The CDR3 is 14 amino acids. Germline V gene lookup returns CDR1 SGHTA and CDR2 FQGNSA. V shed 0 bases and J shed 4 bases, with 7 bases lying between them. CDR3 nucleotides: TGTGCCAGCAGCTTAGCGTTTGGAAATCAGCCCCAGCATTTT. It specifies CASSLAFGNQPQHF.

The genes are TRBV27 and TRBJ2-3; 8 bases align to TRBD2. With 6 bases clipped from V and 5 bases from J, the junction kept 7 bases outside the gene matches. Germline V gene data show CDR1 as MNHEY and CDR2 as SMNVEV (reference sequence). This CDR3 is 14 amino acids long. CDR3 DNA: TGTGCCAGCAGGAGACTAGCGAGTGGAGATACGCAGTATTTT. This translates into CASRRLASGDTQYF.

The chain is built from TRBV7-9 and TRBJ2-5; D is unclear. CDR1 is SEHNR and CDR2 is FQNEAQ in the germline V gene (reference sequence). The CDR3 has 11 amino acids. Trimming took 5 bases from V and 3 from J, leaving 4 bases between them. The CDR3 sequence: CASSGEETQYF. The DNA of the CDR3 is TGTGCCAGCAGCGGGGAAGAGACCCAGTACTTC.

The J gene is TRBJ2-2, the V gene TRBV18; D is unresolved. The CDR3 sequence is 16 residues long. CDR1 and CDR2 (germline): KGHSH, LQKENI. The V end lost 3 bases, the J end lost 7 bases, and 18 bases lay between the germline ends. The CDR3 spells CASSPSSSELVGELFF. The CDR3 DNA reads TGTGCCAGCTCACCCTCCAGCAGCGAGCTCGTCGGGGAGCTGTTTTTT. Based on the CDR3 plus reference TRBV18 and TRBJ2-2, the full variable domain is NAGVMQNPRHLVRRRGQEARLRCSPMKGHSHVYWYRQLPEEGLKFMVYLQKENIIDESGMPKERFSAEFPKEGPSILRIQQVVRGDSAAYFCASSPSSSELVGELFFGEGSRLTVL.